The next 6 T cell receptor beta chains were all read from a single sample in a study of T cells after yellow fever vaccination. From the 5' RACE reads, TCRdb called clonotypes with MiXCR, one entry per CDR3 protein. The table lists about 370,000 distinct CDR3 sequences, around a tenth of them singletons. The sample was PBMCs, taken on the day of the first yellow fever vaccination. These receptors all stem from a man aged 18 to 30 who received the YFV17D yellow fever vaccine.

The chain carries TRBV25-1 and TRBJ2-1; D is unresolved. This CDR3 has 12 residues. Germline CDR1 reads MGHDK; CDR2 reads SYGVNS. Between the trimmed V and J ends, which lost 2 bases and 9 bases, there was a span of 8 bases. DNA of the CDR3: TGTGCCAGCAGTGAAAAAAGGTGTGAGCAGTTCTTC. Encoded protein: CASSEKRCEQFF.

At least ten counts were recorded for this clonotype. The chain recombines TRBV12-3 or TRBV12-4 with TRBJ2-5; 8 nucleotides align to TRBD2. Trimming removed 6 bases from V and 5 bases from J; junction bases left unmatched: 11. The CDR3 loop spans 15 amino acids. In DNA form, the CDR3 reads TGTGCCAGCAGCTTGACCGGGGGGGCCGAGGAGACCCAGTACTTC. This gives the protein CASSLTGGAEETQYF.

This clonotype was detected only a few times. The chain couples TRBV7-3 to TRBJ2-3, with D possibly being TRBD2 (6 bases). The germline CDR1 and CDR2 sequences are SGHTA and FQGTGA. This CDR3 region has 15 residues. Trimming removed 5 bases from V and 4 bases from J, with 16 bases in between. For the CDR3, the DNA is TGTGCCAGCAGCCCCCAAGCGGGTAATGCAGATACGCAGTATTTT. Its protein is CASSPQAGNADTQYF.

This clonotype was found a few times. The chain combines TRBV12-3 or TRBV12-4 with TRBJ2-1; 9 bases are shared with TRBD2. This CDR3 spans 15 amino acids. The V segment lost 2 bases and the J segment 6 bases; nucleotides outside the gene matches: 5. In nucleotides, the CDR3 is TGTGCCAGCAGTTTAATGGTAGCGGGGGCCAATGAGCAGTTCTTC. It is translated as CASSLMVAGANEQFF.

V usage is TRBV18 and J usage is TRBJ2-3, with D perhaps being TRBD1 or TRBD2 (5 bases each). Trimming removed 0 bases from V and 8 bases from J, with 12 bases in between. The CDR3 loop spans 14 amino acids. Germline loops: CDR1 KGHSH, CDR2 LQKENI. The CDR3 nucleotides are TGTGCCAGCTCACCACCTGCCGTGGGGGTTACGCAGTATTTT. Translated, it gives CASSPPAVGVTQYF. Full variable domain (remainder filled in from reference TRBV18 and TRBJ2-3): NAGVMQNPRHLVRRRGQEARLRCSPMKGHSHVYWYRQLPEEGLKFMVYLQKENIIDESGMPKERFSAEFPKEGPSILRIQQVVRGDSAAYFCASSPPAVGVTQYFGPGTRLTVL.

Ten or more counts support this clonotype. The rearrangement uses TRBV5-4 and TRBJ2-1; 9 bases fit TRBD2. CDR1 and CDR2 (germline): SGHNT, YYREEE (reference sequence). This CDR3 has 16 residues. V shed 4 bases, J shed 0 bases, and the junction held 5 bases outside the gene matches. The CDR3 loop reads CASSLAGLYSYNEQFF. CDR3 sequence (DNA): TGTGCCAGCAGCCTAGCGGGACTTTACTCCTACAATGAGCAGTTCTTC.